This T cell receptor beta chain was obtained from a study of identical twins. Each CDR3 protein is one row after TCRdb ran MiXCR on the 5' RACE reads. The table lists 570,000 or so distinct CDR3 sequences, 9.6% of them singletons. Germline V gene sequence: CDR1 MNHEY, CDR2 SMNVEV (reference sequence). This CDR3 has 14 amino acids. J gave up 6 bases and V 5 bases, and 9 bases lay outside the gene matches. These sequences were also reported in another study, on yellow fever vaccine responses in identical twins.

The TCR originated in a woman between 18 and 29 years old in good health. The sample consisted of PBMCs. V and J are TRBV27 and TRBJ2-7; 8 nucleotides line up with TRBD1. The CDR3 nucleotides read TGTGCCAGCAGTGACACCGGGACAGGTCCCGAGCAGTACTTC. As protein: CASSDTGTGPEQYF.